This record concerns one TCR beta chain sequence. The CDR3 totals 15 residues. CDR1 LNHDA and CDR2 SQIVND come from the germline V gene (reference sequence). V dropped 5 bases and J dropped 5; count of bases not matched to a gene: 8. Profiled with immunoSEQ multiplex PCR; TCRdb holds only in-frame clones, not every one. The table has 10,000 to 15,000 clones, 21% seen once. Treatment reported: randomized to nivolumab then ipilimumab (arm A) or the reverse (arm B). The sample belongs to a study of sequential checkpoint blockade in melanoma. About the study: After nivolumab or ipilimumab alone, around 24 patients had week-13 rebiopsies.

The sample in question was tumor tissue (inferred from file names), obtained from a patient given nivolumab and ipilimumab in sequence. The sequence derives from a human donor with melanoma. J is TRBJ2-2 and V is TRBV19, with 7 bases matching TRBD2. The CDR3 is CASSWRRERTGELFF. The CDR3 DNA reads TGTGCCAGTAGTTGGCGGCGGGAGCGTACCGGGGAGCTGTTTTTT.